The 10 T cell receptor beta chains below come from one sample, sequenced in a study of OX40 agonist ivuxolimab in advanced cancers. Clones were read by immunoSEQ multiplex PCR, and TCRdb kept only the in-frame ones, dropping some. The sample records some 50,000 clones, around four fifths being singletons. This specimen was CD4+ or CD8+ T cells sorted from blood, taken in a trial of the OX40 agonist ivuxolimab. These receptors were obtained from an adult with an advanced solid tumor such as melanoma, head and neck, liver or kidney cancer.

This rearrangement joins TRBV7-9 to TRBJ1-5; no reliable D call. CDR3 length equals 12 residues. Germline loops: CDR1 SEHNR, CDR2 FQNEAQ (reference sequence). Trimming took 2 bases from V and 7 from J, leaving 6 bases between them. The CDR3 reads CASSLPAQPQHF. CDR3 sequence (DNA): TGTGCCAGCAGCTTACCCGCCCAGCCCCAGCATTTT.

V usage is TRBV6-1 and J usage is TRBJ2-4; D possibly corresponds to TRBD1 (6 bases). Trimming cost V 10 bases and J 0 bases, with 16 bases left between them. The CDR3 runs to 15 residues. Germline V gene lookup returns CDR1 MNHNS and CDR2 SASEGT. The CDR3 here is CAICRDTLAKNIQYF. The DNA of the CDR3 is TGTGCCATTTGCCGGGACACCCTAGCCAAAAACATTCAGTACTTC.

The rearrangement links TRBV6-4 to TRBJ2-7; 7 bases line up with TRBD2. There are 13 residues in the CDR3. Germline V gives CDR1 MRHNA, CDR2 SNTAGT. V lost 6 bases and J lost 6; bases outside the gene matches: 8. The CDR3 nucleotides read TGTGCCAGCAGCTCGCAAGCGGGATCCGAGCAGTACTTC. It is translated as CASSSQAGSEQYF.

This clone was observed a single time. This chain joins TRBV5-4 and TRBJ1-3; a possible D gene is TRBD1 (6 bases). V lost 4 bases and J lost 4, with 12 bases in between. The CDR3 is 14 residues long. Germline CDR1 is SGHNT and CDR2 is YYREEE (reference sequence). The CDR3 spells CASSQRGAGNTIYF. CDR3 nucleotide sequence: TGTGCCAGCAGCCAAAGGGGGGCAGGAAACACCATATATTTT.

The chain recombines TRBV11-3 with TRBJ2-7; possibly TRBD1 or TRBD2 for D (5 bases each). Germline V gene lookup returns CDR1 SGHNT and CDR2 YENEEA. V was pared by 5 bases and J by 0 bases, with 20 bases between. This CDR3 is 17 amino acids long. CDR3 in amino acids: CASSPGLRDGDSYEQYF. The CDR3 DNA reads TGTGCCAGCAGCCCGGGGTTGAGGGACGGGGACTCCTACGAGCAGTACTTC.

The V and J genes are TRBV5-1 and TRBJ1-2; TRBD1 agrees at 7 bases. Unmatched junction bases numbered 11, after V lost 7 bases and J lost 5 bases. This CDR3 contains 14 residues. CDR1 is SGHRS and CDR2 is YFSETQ in the germline V gene. The CDR3 region is CASAPIGTAYGYTF. CDR3 DNA: TGCGCCAGCGCCCCTATCGGGACAGCGTATGGCTACACCTTC.

The chain carries TRBV27 and TRBJ1-1, with D unclear. Germline V gene sequence: CDR1 MNHEY, CDR2 SMNVEV (reference sequence). Trimming took 3 bases from V and 1 from J, leaving 6 bases between them. This CDR3 is 13 amino acids long. The CDR3 is CASSFRENTEAFF. Written as DNA, the CDR3 is TGTGCCAGCAGTTTTAGGGAGAACACTGAAGCTTTCTTT.

V gene TRBV6-5 combines with J gene TRBJ1-1; D not certain. Trimming cost V 4 bases and J 3 bases, with 6 bases left between them. The CDR3 runs to 12 residues. Per germline, CDR1 MNHEY and CDR2 SVGAGI. CDR3 protein: CASSSADTEAFF. In DNA, the CDR3 is TGTGCCAGCAGTTCGGCGGACACTGAAGCTTTCTTT.

This chain links TRBV6-1 with TRBJ1-2; 7 bases match TRBD1. V gave up 1 base and J gave up 4 bases; unmatched junction bases: 6. CDR1 is MNHNS, CDR2 SASEGT, per germline. This CDR3 contains 15 residues. CDR3 DNA sequence: TGTGCCAGCAGTGAAGGACAGGGCCTTATCTATGGCTACACCTTC. Translated: CASSEGQGLIYGYTF.

The gene calls are TRBV5-4 and TRBJ2-7; 11 bases match TRBD2. The length of the CDR3 is 17 residues. Trimming at V came to 4 bases and at J to 2 bases, leaving 11 bases not matched to a gene. CDR1 is SGHNT and CDR2 is YYREEE in the germline V gene (reference sequence). CDR3 sequence reads: CASSHTSGGPQAYEQYF. The CDR3 nucleotides read TGTGCCAGCAGCCACACTAGCGGGGGCCCCCAAGCCTACGAGCAGTACTTC.